The rows below give T cell receptor beta chains drawn from one sample of a study of breast tumors, draining lymph nodes, adjacent tissues. TCRdb ran MiXCR on the multiplex PCR reads and lists one entry per CDR3 protein. The profile shows about 130,000 distinct CDR3 sequences, 15% to 20% of them singletons. Source material: axillary lymph node tissue. Source of these receptors: a female donor with breast cancer. Some clones in this sample may be carry-over from other donors' samples. Both conserved end residues are part of each CDR3. A D gene is named only where the DNA matches it firmly. Size is stated for part of the rows, as once, few or many counts, or as a class when the clone is expanded.

d_gene: -
v_gene: TRBV20-1
abundance: many
j_gene: TRBJ2-7
CDR3nt: TGCAGTGCTAGAGATGAGGGGGGCGGCGAGCAGTACTTC
CDR3aa: CSARDEGGGEQYF

d_gene: TRBD1
v_gene: TRBV6-1
abundance: many
j_gene: TRBJ2-3
CDR3nt: TGTGCCAGCAGTTGGGACAGGGGGACAGATACGCAGTATTTT
CDR3aa: CASSWDRGTDTQYF

d_gene: -
v_gene: TRBV6-1
abundance: many
j_gene: TRBJ1-2
CDR3nt: TGTGCCAGCAGGATAAGTCAAGGTGGCGTCGTTGGCTACACCTTC
CDR3aa: CASRISQGGVVGYTF

d_gene: -
v_gene: TRBV19
abundance: -
j_gene: TRBJ2-2
CDR3nt: TGTGCCAGTAGCCCCCGATCCGAGACAGCGAACACCGGGGAGCTGTTTTTT
CDR3aa: CASSPRSETANTGELFF

d_gene: TRBD1
v_gene: TRBV19
abundance: many
j_gene: TRBJ1-6
CDR3nt: TGTGCCAGTAGTATCAGTCGGACAGGGAACGAGTTGGGTAAACCCCTCCACTTT
CDR3aa: CASSISRTGNELGKPLHF

d_gene: TRBD2
v_gene: TRBV2
abundance: many
j_gene: TRBJ2-7
CDR3nt: TGTGCCAGCAGTATACTAGCGGACCGCTCCTACGAGCAGTACTTC
CDR3aa: CASSILADRSYEQYF

d_gene: TRBD1
v_gene: TRBV5-1
abundance: many
j_gene: TRBJ1-2
CDR3nt: TGCGCCAGCAGCCCGGACAGGGAAGGAGGCTACACCTTC
CDR3aa: CASSPDREGGYTF

d_gene: -
v_gene: TRBV7-8
abundance: many
j_gene: TRBJ2-3
CDR3nt: TGTGCCAGCAGCTTAGAGCGGGACGGAAGAAGGGGGGATACGCAGTATTTT
CDR3aa: CASSLERDGRRGDTQYF

d_gene: TRBD2
v_gene: TRBV20-1
abundance: many
j_gene: TRBJ2-5
CDR3nt: TGCAGTGCTAGAGATGCGGCGGGAGAAGGAGAGACCCAGTACTTC
CDR3aa: CSARDAAGEGETQYF

d_gene: TRBD2
v_gene: TRBV20-1
abundance: many
j_gene: TRBJ2-5
CDR3nt: TGCAGTGCTAGATCCGCGGGGGATTTGGAGACCCAGTACTTC
CDR3aa: CSARSAGDLETQYF

d_gene: -
v_gene: TRBV7-9
abundance: many
j_gene: TRBJ2-3
CDR3nt: TGTGCCAGCAGCTTAATCCTGGGCGATACGCAGTATTTT
CDR3aa: CASSLILGDTQYF

d_gene: -
v_gene: TRBV6-2/TRBV6-3
abundance: many
j_gene: TRBJ1-2
CDR3nt: TGTGCCAGCCAAGGACGGGGAAGGAACTATGGCTACACCTTC
CDR3aa: CASQGRGRNYGYTF

d_gene: TRBD2
v_gene: TRBV18
abundance: many
j_gene: TRBJ2-5
CDR3nt: TGTGCCAGCTCAAGCGGGGTTCAAGAGACCCAGTACTTC
CDR3aa: CASSSGVQETQYF

d_gene: -
v_gene: TRBV29-1
abundance: many
j_gene: TRBJ2-7
CDR3nt: TGCAGCGTTGAGGGGATCCATGGGGAGCAGTACTTC
CDR3aa: CSVEGIHGEQYF

d_gene: -
v_gene: TRBV19
abundance: many
j_gene: TRBJ2-3
CDR3nt: TGTGCCAGTAGTACCCTCCTAGCGATAGATACGCAGTATTTT
CDR3aa: CASSTLLAIDTQYF

d_gene: TRBD1
v_gene: TRBV5-1
abundance: many
j_gene: TRBJ1-2
CDR3nt: TGCGCCAGCAGCCCGGGGACAGGTTTGAACTATGGCTACACCTTC
CDR3aa: CASSPGTGLNYGYTF

d_gene: -
v_gene: TRBV9
abundance: many
j_gene: TRBJ2-5
CDR3nt: TGTGCCAGCAGCCCGTCGGGGCTGGAGACCCAGTACTTC
CDR3aa: CASSPSGLETQYF

d_gene: -
v_gene: TRBV19
abundance: many
j_gene: TRBJ2-7
CDR3nt: TGTGCCACTCTCCTGGGAGACGAGCAGTACTTC
CDR3aa: CATLLGDEQYF

d_gene: TRBD1
v_gene: TRBV6-2/TRBV6-3
abundance: once
j_gene: TRBJ2-7
CDR3nt: TGTGCCGGCAGTTATCGGACAGGGGGCTACGAGCAGTACTTC
CDR3aa: CAGSYRTGGYEQYF

d_gene: -
v_gene: TRBV28
abundance: -
j_gene: TRBJ2-1
CDR3nt: TGTGCCAGCAGTCTAAGTAGCGGCCAGCAGTTCTTC
CDR3aa: CASSLSSGQQFF

d_gene: -
v_gene: TRBV12-3/TRBV12-4
abundance: many
j_gene: TRBJ2-2
CDR3nt: TGTGCCAGCAGCGGACAGCCGAACACCGGGGAGCTGTTTTTT
CDR3aa: CASSGQPNTGELFF

d_gene: -
v_gene: TRBV6-5
abundance: many
j_gene: TRBJ1-5
CDR3nt: TGTGCCAGCAGTACCAGCAATCAGCCCCAGCATTTT
CDR3aa: CASSTSNQPQHF

d_gene: -
v_gene: TRBV29-1
abundance: many
j_gene: TRBJ2-3
CDR3nt: TGCAGCGTTGTGAGCGGGCCTAGCACAGATACGCAGTATTTT
CDR3aa: CSVVSGPSTDTQYF

d_gene: -
v_gene: TRBV15
abundance: many
j_gene: TRBJ1-6
CDR3nt: TGTGCCACCAGCAGAGCCGGAAGTTCACCCCTCCACTTT
CDR3aa: CATSRAGSSPLHF

d_gene: TRBD2
v_gene: TRBV20-1
abundance: many
j_gene: TRBJ2-3
CDR3nt: TGCAGTGCTATCAGCGGGGTAGCAGATACGCAGTATTTT
CDR3aa: CSAISGVADTQYF

d_gene: TRBD1
v_gene: TRBV12-3/TRBV12-4
abundance: many
j_gene: TRBJ1-3
CDR3nt: TGTGCCAGCATCGGGACAGGGGAGAGAAACACCATATATTTT
CDR3aa: CASIGTGERNTIYF

d_gene: TRBD2
v_gene: TRBV19
abundance: many
j_gene: TRBJ2-1
CDR3nt: TGTGCCAGTAGTACGATGAGCGGGGACAATGAGCAGTTCTTC
CDR3aa: CASSTMSGDNEQFF

d_gene: -
v_gene: TRBV2
abundance: many
j_gene: TRBJ2-6
CDR3nt: TGTGCCAGCAGCCATGGGACAACTGGGGCCAACGTCCTGACTTTC
CDR3aa: CASSHGTTGANVLTF

d_gene: -
v_gene: TRBV12-1
abundance: -
j_gene: TRBJ2-7
CDR3nt: TGTGCCGGCAGCTCACCTAGCGGGAACTACGAGCAGTACTTC
CDR3aa: CAGSSPSGNYEQYF

d_gene: -
v_gene: TRBV4-2
abundance: many
j_gene: TRBJ2-7
CDR3nt: TGTGCCAGCAGCCAAGACGGCGACTCCTACGAGCAGTACTTC
CDR3aa: CASSQDGDSYEQYF

d_gene: -
v_gene: TRBV5-5
abundance: many
j_gene: TRBJ2-7
CDR3nt: TGTGCCAGCAGCTTGGTAGGGAAGTCCGAGCAGTACTTC
CDR3aa: CASSLVGKSEQYF

d_gene: -
v_gene: TRBV5-4
abundance: -
j_gene: TRBJ2-6
CDR3nt: TGTGCCAGCAGCTTGGCACCAGGGCAACCTGGGGCCAACGTCCTGACTTTC
CDR3aa: CASSLAPGQPGANVLTF

d_gene: TRBD1
v_gene: TRBV6-2/TRBV6-3
abundance: few
j_gene: TRBJ2-5
CDR3nt: TGTGCCAGCGGTCGGCGACAGGGGTACCAAGAGACCCAGTACTTC
CDR3aa: CASGRRQGYQETQYF

d_gene: -
v_gene: TRBV4-2
abundance: many
j_gene: TRBJ2-3
CDR3nt: TGTGCCAGCAGCCAAGGTGAGGGTACAGATACGCAGTATTTT
CDR3aa: CASSQGEGTDTQYF

d_gene: -
v_gene: TRBV7-8
abundance: many
j_gene: TRBJ1-5
CDR3nt: TGTGCCAGCAGCTTAGAAGGATGGGGTAATCAGCCCCAGCATTTT
CDR3aa: CASSLEGWGNQPQHF

d_gene: TRBD2
v_gene: TRBV3-1
abundance: few
j_gene: TRBJ2-2
CDR3nt: TGTGCCAGCAGCCAAAGGAGCAGCAGCGGGAAGGTCGCGAACACCGGGGAGCTGTTTTTT
CDR3aa: CASSQRSSSGKVANTGELFF

d_gene: TRBD2
v_gene: TRBV5-1
abundance: many
j_gene: TRBJ2-3
CDR3nt: TGCGCCAGCAGCTTGGCCCCTAGCGGGATTGCAGATACGCAGTATTTT
CDR3aa: CASSLAPSGIADTQYF

d_gene: -
v_gene: TRBV20-1
abundance: many
j_gene: TRBJ2-7
CDR3nt: TGCAGTGCTAGAGCTACGATTCGCTCCTACGAGCAGTACTTC
CDR3aa: CSARATIRSYEQYF

d_gene: -
v_gene: TRBV28
abundance: many
j_gene: TRBJ2-7
CDR3nt: TGTGCCAGCAGTTCGGGGAGAATGGAGCAGTACTTC
CDR3aa: CASSSGRMEQYF

d_gene: -
v_gene: TRBV20-1
abundance: many
j_gene: TRBJ1-5
CDR3nt: TGCAGTGCGATTGGGGGCGCGACGGGCAATCAGCCCCAGCATTTT
CDR3aa: CSAIGGATGNQPQHF

d_gene: -
v_gene: TRBV7-2
abundance: many
j_gene: TRBJ2-2
CDR3nt: TGTGCCAGCAGCCAGCAAGGGGCTTCCGCCGGGGAGCTGTTTTTT
CDR3aa: CASSQQGASAGELFF

d_gene: -
v_gene: TRBV6-1
abundance: many
j_gene: TRBJ2-3
CDR3nt: TGTGCCAGCAGTCCTCCGACAGGCCGCACAGATACGCAGTATTTT
CDR3aa: CASSPPTGRTDTQYF

d_gene: TRBD1
v_gene: TRBV19
abundance: many
j_gene: TRBJ1-6
CDR3nt: TGTGCCAGTAGGACAGGGGTGCGCTCCTATAATTCACCCCTCCACTTT
CDR3aa: CASRTGVRSYNSPLHF

d_gene: TRBD2
v_gene: TRBV18
abundance: -
j_gene: TRBJ2-2
CDR3nt: TGTGCCAGCTCACCTCCAAGGGGCGGGAGCTACACCGGGGAGCTGTTTTTT
CDR3aa: CASSPPRGGSYTGELFF

d_gene: -
v_gene: TRBV9
abundance: -
j_gene: TRBJ2-5
CDR3nt: TGTGCCAGCAGCGGAGCCGGACAGAGTATCCAAGAGACCCAGTACTTC
CDR3aa: CASSGAGQSIQETQYF

d_gene: -
v_gene: TRBV4-1
abundance: many
j_gene: TRBJ1-6
CDR3nt: TGCGCCAGCAGCCCAAGCGTGTTTGGTTCACCCCTCCACTTT
CDR3aa: CASSPSVFGSPLHF

d_gene: -
v_gene: TRBV9
abundance: many
j_gene: TRBJ2-5
CDR3nt: TGTGCCAGCAGCGTAGCTGGCCAAGAGACCCAGTACTTC
CDR3aa: CASSVAGQETQYF

d_gene: -
v_gene: TRBV20-1
abundance: many
j_gene: TRBJ1-2
CDR3nt: TGCAGTGCTATAGGGACTTCTAGGGGGTATGGCTACACCTTC
CDR3aa: CSAIGTSRGYGYTF

d_gene: TRBD2
v_gene: TRBV7-2
abundance: -
j_gene: TRBJ2-1
CDR3nt: TGTGCCAGCAGCGCGGGACTAGCGGGAGGTGGGGCGCACAATGAGCAGTTCTTC
CDR3aa: CASSAGLAGGGAHNEQFF

d_gene: TRBD2
v_gene: TRBV5-1
abundance: many
j_gene: TRBJ2-5
CDR3nt: TGCGCCAGCAGCCCAGGACTGAGCGGGGCGGTCCAAGAGACCCAGTACTTC
CDR3aa: CASSPGLSGAVQETQYF